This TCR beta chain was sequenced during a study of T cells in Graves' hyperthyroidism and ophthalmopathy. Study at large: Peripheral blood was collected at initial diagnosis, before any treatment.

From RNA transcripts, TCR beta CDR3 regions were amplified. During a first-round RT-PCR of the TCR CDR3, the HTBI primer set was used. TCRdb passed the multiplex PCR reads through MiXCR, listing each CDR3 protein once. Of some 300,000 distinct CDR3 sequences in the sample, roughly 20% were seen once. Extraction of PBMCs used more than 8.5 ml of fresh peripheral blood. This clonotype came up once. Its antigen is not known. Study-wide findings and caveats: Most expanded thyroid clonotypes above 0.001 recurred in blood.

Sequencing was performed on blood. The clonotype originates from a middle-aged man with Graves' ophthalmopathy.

The CDR3: CASSADEELFF. In DNA form, the CDR3 reads TGTGCCAGCAGCGCCGACGAGGAGCTGTTTTTT. The chain links TRBV7-3 to TRBJ2-2; unclear D gene. The CDR3 has 11 residues. V was cut by 5 bases and J by 10 bases, with 8 bases left in between. Germline V CDR1 and CDR2: SGHTA, FQGTGA.